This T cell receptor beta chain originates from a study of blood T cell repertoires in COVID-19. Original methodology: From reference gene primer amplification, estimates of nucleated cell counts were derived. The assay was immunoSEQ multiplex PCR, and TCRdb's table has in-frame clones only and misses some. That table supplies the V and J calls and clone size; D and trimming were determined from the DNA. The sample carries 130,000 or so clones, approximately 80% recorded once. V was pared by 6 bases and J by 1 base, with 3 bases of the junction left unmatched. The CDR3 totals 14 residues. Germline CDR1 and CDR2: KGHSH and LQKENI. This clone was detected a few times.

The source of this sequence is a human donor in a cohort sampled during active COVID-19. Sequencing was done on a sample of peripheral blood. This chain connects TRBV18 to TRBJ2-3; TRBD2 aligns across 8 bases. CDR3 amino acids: CASSSTSGTDTQYF. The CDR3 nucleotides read TGTGCCAGCTCCTCGACTAGCGGCACAGATACGCAGTATTTT.